The present T cell receptor beta chain was sequenced within a study of a mutant IDH1 vaccine in newly diagnosed glioma. Looking at the study overall: Therapy received beforehand was radiotherapy, temozolomide, or both, with most patients given both. Whole-study results and caveats: It seemed that pseudoprogression was not linked to changes in the top peripheral T cell clonotypes.

The table came from immunoSEQ multiplex PCR; TCRdb's copy has only in-frame clones and leaves some out. This sample yields 25,000 to 35,000 clones, of which over 75% are seen a single time; roughly 19% belongs to the top ten. The length of the CDR3 is 16 residues. The V segment lost 6 bases and the J segment 3 bases; nucleotides outside the gene matches: 12. Germline CDR1 is SGHDT and CDR2 is YYEEEE. Time point in this sample: baseline, week 1 (first vaccination visit). Treatment here: pre-vaccination baseline after standard-of-care therapy. Each of the donors came in with new WHO grade 3 or 4 astrocytomas that were IDH1-mutant and ATRX-lost. This clone was seen once. Its antigen is currently unknown.

This receptor was taken from a young man with glioma. The sequenced sample was PBMCs, obtained from a glioma patient treated with radiotherapy, temozolomide or both. The chain links TRBV5-6 to TRBJ2-7, with 10 bases matching TRBD1. The CDR3 DNA reads as TGTGCCAGCACCATGCGGCATGGGACAGGGGACTACGAGCAGTACTTC. The encoded protein is CASTMRHGTGDYEQYF.